Following are 13 T cell receptor beta chains from one sample sequenced in a study of OX40 agonist ivuxolimab in advanced cancers. The repertoire was sequenced with immunoSEQ multiplex PCR; TCRdb's copy has only in-frame clones and lacks some. The data show tens of thousands of clones, 92% seen once. The specimen was CD4+ or CD8+ T cells sorted from blood, collected in a trial of the OX40 agonist ivuxolimab. The origin of the receptors is an adult with an advanced solid tumor such as melanoma, head and neck, liver or kidney cancer.

This chain joins TRBV6-1 and TRBJ1-5; TRBD1 matches 7 bases. The CDR3 sequence is 16 residues long. The trim removed 2 bases at V and 1 base at J, leaving 5 bases unmatched. The germline V gene has CDR1 MNHNS and CDR2 SASEGT. In DNA form, the CDR3 reads TGTGCCAGCAGTGAATCGAGGGGGCACAGCAATCAGCCCCAGCATTTT. Translated, it gives CASSESRGHSNQPQHF.

This sequence joins TRBV28 and TRBJ2-3; D ambiguous. Germline values: CDR1 MDHEN, CDR2 SYDVKM. Trimming stripped 5 bases from V and 4 bases from J, with 7 bases between. CDR3 size: 12 residues. In DNA, the CDR3 is TGTGCCAGCAGTCTACCCCCAGATACGCAGTATTTT. It yields the protein CASSLPPDTQYF.

The genes are TRBV30 and TRBJ2-1, with D possibly TRBD2 on 5 matching bases. CDR3 size: 11 residues. Germline loops: CDR1 GTSNPN, CDR2 SVGIG (reference sequence). V was clipped by 3 bases and J by 6 bases, with 6 bases between them. CDR3 DNA sequence: TGTGCCTGGAGCGAGGGCAATGAGCAGTTCTTC. Its protein product is CAWSEGNEQFF.

The J gene is TRBJ2-5, the V gene TRBV6-1; no clear D gene. CDR1 is MNHNS and CDR2 is SASEGT in the germline V gene. V shed 5 bases and J shed 1 base, with 8 bases lying between them. CDR3 length equals 13 residues. Here the CDR3 DNA reads TGTGCCAGCAGTCTATCACTCCAAGAGACCCAGTACTTC. This codes for CASSLSLQETQYF.

The chain uses TRBV7-9 and TRBJ2-3, with 7 bases aligning to TRBD2. V trimming: 2 bases; J trimming: 0 bases; junction bases outside the gene matches: 5. The CDR3 extends over 16 amino acids. Germline assignment: CDR1 SEHNR and CDR2 FQNEAQ (reference sequence). In DNA form, the CDR3 reads TGTGCCAGCAGCTTACCTTTTAGCGGGAGCACAGATACGCAGTATTTT. Translated: CASSLPFSGSTDTQYF.

The DNA for the CDR3 is TGTGCCAGCAGTAGCGAGGGGGGGCTCCACACTGAAGCTTTCTTT. Translating it yields CASSSEGGLHTEAFF. V gene TRBV2 combines with J gene TRBJ1-1; a weak D match, TRBD1 (6 bases). Germline V gives CDR1 SNHLY, CDR2 FYNNEI. This CDR3 has 15 amino acids. The V and J ends lost 5 bases and 3 bases respectively, with 16 bases between them.

V and J are TRBV6-5 and TRBJ2-7, with 9 bases aligning to TRBD1. Losses at the gene ends were 5 bases for V and 5 bases for J; bases not matched to a gene: 7. There are 14 residues in the CDR3. Germline CDR1 MNHEY, CDR2 SVGAGI. The CDR3 loop reads CASSVTGQGNEQYF. In DNA, the CDR3 is TGTGCCAGCAGTGTGACGGGACAGGGTAACGAGCAGTACTTC.

This clone occurred once. The chain has TRBV5-6 and TRBJ2-1; perhaps TRBD2 as D (5 bases). CDR3 length equals 13 residues. V dropped 10 bases and J dropped 6 bases, with 17 bases sitting between them. Germline V lookup: CDR1 SGHDT, CDR2 YYEEEE. The CDR3 bases are TGTGCCCCCCAACTAGTAGATTGCAATGAGCAGTTCTTC. Its protein is CAPQLVDCNEQFF.

The rearrangement links TRBV28 to TRBJ2-1; no clear D gene. V dropped 8 bases and J dropped 4 bases, with 15 bases sitting between them. The CDR3 runs 14 residues. Germline V gives CDR1 MDHEN, CDR2 SYDVKM. The CDR3 bases are TGTGCCAGCTCGAGTCTAGGAACTTACAATGAGCAGTTCTTC. Translated: CASSSLGTYNEQFF.

V and J are TRBV6-5 and TRBJ1-2, with a tentative D call TRBD1 (5 bases). The V end lost 6 bases, the J end lost 0 bases, and 14 bases lay between the germline ends. This CDR3 region has 15 residues. The germline V gene encodes CDR1 MNHEY and CDR2 SVGAGI. CDR3 nucleotide sequence: TGTGCCAGCAGGGTGGGACCGGGAGCTAACTATGGCTACACCTTC. It is translated as CASRVGPGANYGYTF.

This clone has just one count. CDR3 protein: CASSQVQGGEETQYF. The DNA for the CDR3 is TGTGCCAGCAGCCAAGTACAGGGGGGAGAAGAGACCCAGTACTTC. The chain carries TRBV5-5 and TRBJ2-5; TRBD1 matches at 8 bases. J was trimmed by 3 bases and V by 4 bases; bases with no gene match: 8. From germline, CDR1 is SGHKS and CDR2 YYEKEE (reference sequence). This CDR3 contains 15 residues.

The CDR3 is CASSHGREGDTQYF. CDR3 coding DNA: TGTGCCAGCAGCCACGGACGGGAGGGGGATACGCAGTATTTT. The rearrangement uses TRBV4-2 and TRBJ2-3; 8 bases map to TRBD2. The CDR3 totals 14 residues. Trimming removed 3 bases from V and 6 bases from J; junction bases left unmatched: 5. Germline lookup yields CDR1 LGHNA and CDR2 YNFKEQ.

The chain links TRBV7-9 to TRBJ1-1; no reliable D call. The CDR3 has 13 amino acids. CDR1 and CDR2 from the germline V gene are SEHNR and FQNEAQ (reference sequence). The V end was cut by 2 bases, the J end by 6 bases, with 10 bases between. The CDR3 DNA reads TGTGCCAGCAGCTTAATGACCACTGCTGAAGCTTTCTTT. This sequence encodes CASSLMTTAEAFF. The variable domain in full, with the rest retrieved from reference TRBV7-9 and TRBJ1-1, is DTGVSQNPRHKITKRGQNVTFRCDPISEHNRLYWYRQTLGQGPEFLTYFQNEAQLEKSRLLSDRFSAERPKGSFSTLEIQRTEQGDSAMYLCASSLMTTAEAFFGQGTRLTVV.